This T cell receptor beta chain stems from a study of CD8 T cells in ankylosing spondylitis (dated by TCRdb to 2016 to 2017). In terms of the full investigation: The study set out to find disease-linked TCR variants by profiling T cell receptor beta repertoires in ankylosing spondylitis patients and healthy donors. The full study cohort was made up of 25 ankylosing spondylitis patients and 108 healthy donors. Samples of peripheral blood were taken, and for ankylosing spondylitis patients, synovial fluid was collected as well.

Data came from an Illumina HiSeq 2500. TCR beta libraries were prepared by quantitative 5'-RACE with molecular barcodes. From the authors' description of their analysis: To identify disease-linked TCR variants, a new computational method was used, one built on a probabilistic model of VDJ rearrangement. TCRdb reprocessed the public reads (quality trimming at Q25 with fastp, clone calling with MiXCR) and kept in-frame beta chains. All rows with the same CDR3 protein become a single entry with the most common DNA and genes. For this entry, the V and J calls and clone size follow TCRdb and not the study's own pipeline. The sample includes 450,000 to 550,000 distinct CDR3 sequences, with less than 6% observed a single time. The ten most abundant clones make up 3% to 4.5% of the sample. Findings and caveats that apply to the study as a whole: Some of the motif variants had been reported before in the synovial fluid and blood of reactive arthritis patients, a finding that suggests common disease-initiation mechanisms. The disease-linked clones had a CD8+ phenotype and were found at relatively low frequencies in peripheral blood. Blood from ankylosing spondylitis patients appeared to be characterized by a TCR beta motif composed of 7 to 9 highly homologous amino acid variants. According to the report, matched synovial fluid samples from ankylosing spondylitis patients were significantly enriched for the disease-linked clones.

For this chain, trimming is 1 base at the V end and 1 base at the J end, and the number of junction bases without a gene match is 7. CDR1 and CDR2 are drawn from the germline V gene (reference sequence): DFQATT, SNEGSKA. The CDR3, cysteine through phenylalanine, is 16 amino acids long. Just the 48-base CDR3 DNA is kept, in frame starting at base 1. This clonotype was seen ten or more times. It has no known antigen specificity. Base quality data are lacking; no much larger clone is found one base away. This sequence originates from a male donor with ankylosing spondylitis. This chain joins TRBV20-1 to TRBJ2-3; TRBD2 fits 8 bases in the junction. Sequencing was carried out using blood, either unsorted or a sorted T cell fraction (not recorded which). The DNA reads TGCAGTGCTAGAGGGATTCTCGGGGGGGGCACAGATACGCAGTATTTT. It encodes CSARGILGGGTDTQYF.